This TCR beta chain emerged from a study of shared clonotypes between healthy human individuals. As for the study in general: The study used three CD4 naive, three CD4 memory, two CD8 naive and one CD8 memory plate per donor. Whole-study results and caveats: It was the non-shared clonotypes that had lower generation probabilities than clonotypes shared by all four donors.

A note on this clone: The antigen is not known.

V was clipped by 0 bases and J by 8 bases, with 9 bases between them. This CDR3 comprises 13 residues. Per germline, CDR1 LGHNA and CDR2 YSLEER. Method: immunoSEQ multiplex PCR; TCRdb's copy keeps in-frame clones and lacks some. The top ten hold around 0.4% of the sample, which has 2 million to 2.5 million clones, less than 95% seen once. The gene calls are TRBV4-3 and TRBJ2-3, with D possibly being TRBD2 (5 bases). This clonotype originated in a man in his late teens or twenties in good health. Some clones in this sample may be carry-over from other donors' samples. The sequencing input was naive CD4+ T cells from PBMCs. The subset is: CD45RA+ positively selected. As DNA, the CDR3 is TGCGCCAGCAGCCAAGAAGGACTGGGTACGCAGTATTTT. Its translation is CASSQEGLGTQYF.